These 23 T cell receptor beta chains were sequenced from one sample in a study of cytomegalovirus exposure and HLA in healthy donors. Primers included in the PCR were 60 Vbeta and 13 Jbeta primers. Profiled with immunoSEQ multiplex PCR; TCRdb holds only in-frame clones, not every one. The data contain about 190,000 clones, over 60% of them seen just once; the ten biggest clones take up 0.95% to 1.4%. The sample was PBMCs. The receptors derive from a woman aged 40 to 50 in good health and CMV-seronegative.

The J gene is TRBJ2-5, the V gene TRBV19; 9 bases are shared with TRBD2. The CDR3 spans 15 residues. CDR1 and CDR2 (germline): LNHDA, SQIVND (reference sequence). V dropped 1 base and J dropped 3; count of bases not matched to a gene: 3. CDR3 residues: CASSIVSSGKETQYF. The CDR3 DNA sequence: TGTGCCAGTAGTATAGTCTCTAGCGGGAAAGAGACCCAGTACTTC.

This sequence joins TRBV19 and TRBJ1-5; perhaps TRBD1 as D (5 bases). CDR3 length: 14 amino acids. The V and J ends lost 6 bases and 4 bases respectively, with 13 bases between them. From germline, CDR1 is LNHDA and CDR2 SQIVND (reference sequence). In nucleotides, the CDR3 is TGTGCCAGTAGCCGCGGGACCGCGAATCAGCCCCAGCATTTT. Residues: CASSRGTANQPQHF.

This chain joins TRBV29-1 and TRBJ2-7; 9 bases map to TRBD2. CDR1 and CDR2 from the germline V gene are SQVTM and ANQGSEA. J gave up 4 bases and V 8 bases, and 9 bases lay outside the gene matches. The CDR3 contains 13 residues. In DNA form, the CDR3 reads TGCAGCTCCTCACTAGCGGGCGGATACGAGCAGTACTTC. It yields the protein CSSSLAGGYEQYF.

This chain uses TRBV2 with TRBJ2-5; a weak D match, TRBD2 (5 bases). The V end lost 4 bases, the J end lost 3 bases, and 9 bases lay between the germline ends. The CDR3 runs 13 residues. Germline V gene data show CDR1 as SNHLY and CDR2 as FYNNEI. CDR3 DNA sequence: TGTGCCAGCAGTGTAACGGGGAAAGAGACCCAGTACTTC. Its translation is CASSVTGKETQYF. The full variable domain, its missing parts supplied by reference TRBV2 and TRBJ2-5, is EPEVTQTPSHQVTQMGQEVILRCVPISNHLYFYWYRQILGQKVEFLVSFYNNEISEKSEIFDDQFSVERPDGSNFTLKIRSTKLEDSAMYFCASSVTGKETQYFGPGTRLLVL.

The chain uses TRBV27 and TRBJ1-5, with 8 bases matching TRBD1. This CDR3 is built from 14 residues. Trimming removed 6 bases from V and 3 bases from J; junction bases left unmatched: 4. The germline CDR1 and CDR2 sequences are MNHEY and SMNVEV (reference sequence). This chain's CDR3 is CASRRTGYNQPQHF. In nucleotides, the CDR3 is TGTGCCAGCAGACGGACAGGGTACAATCAGCCCCAGCATTTT.

This rearrangement joins TRBV9 to TRBJ1-5; 8 positions agree with TRBD1. CDR1 is SGDLS and CDR2 is YYNGEE in the germline V gene. J gave up 7 bases and V 3 bases, and 6 bases lay outside the gene matches. The CDR3 totals 14 residues. The CDR3, as DNA: TGTGCCAGCAGCGCACAGGGGGGGAACCAGCCCCAGCATTTT. This encodes CASSAQGGNQPQHF.

CDR3 sequence: CASSPGWARRAQYF. CDR3 sequence (DNA): TGTGCCAGCAGCCCCGGTTGGGCCCGGAGGGCCCAGTACTTC. This sequence joins TRBV9 and TRBJ2-5; perhaps TRBD2 as D (6 bases). V lost 4 bases and J 9 bases, leaving 19 bases between the germline ends. The germline gives CDR1 SGDLS, CDR2 YYNGEE. The CDR3 sequence is 14 residues long.

The genes are TRBV29-1 and TRBJ2-5, with 8 bases matching TRBD2. The CDR3 has 12 amino acids. Looked up from germline, CDR1 is SQVTM and CDR2 is ANQGSEA. V gave up 4 bases and J gave up 4 bases; unmatched junction bases: 2. The CDR3 loop reads CSVVAGGETQYF. CDR3 in DNA: TGCAGCGTTGTTGCGGGGGGAGAGACCCAGTACTTC.

The chain combines TRBV21-1 with TRBJ2-7; the table calls TRBD2, which could not be checked here. TRBV21-1 constitutes a pseudogene. This CDR3 region has 19 residues. The CDR3 sequence is CASSKGRLAGGPISYEQYF. The CDR3 DNA reads as TGTGCCAGCAGCAAAGGGAGGCTAGCGGGAGGGCCTATCTCCTACGAGCAGTACTTC.

V usage is TRBV19 and J usage is TRBJ2-5, with D perhaps TRBD2 (5 bases). Per the germline V gene, CDR1 is LNHDA and CDR2 is SQIVND (reference sequence). The CDR3 covers 12 residues. Trimming removed 4 bases at V and 6 bases at J, with 9 bases between. The CDR3: CASSSPGKTQYF. CDR3 DNA sequence: TGTGCCAGTAGTAGCCCGGGAAAGACCCAGTACTTC.

This chain links TRBV9 with TRBJ1-1, with D perhaps matching TRBD1 (5 bases). The V and J ends lost 2 bases and 1 base respectively, with 15 bases between them. Germline-derived CDR1 and CDR2 are SGDLS and YYNGEE. This CDR3 is built from 16 residues. Here the CDR3 DNA reads TGTGCCAGCAGCGTGGGGGACTTAGTTCGGAACACTGAAGCTTTCTTT. This sequence encodes CASSVGDLVRNTEAFF.

The chain joins TRBV7-2 to TRBJ2-3, with 7 bases lining up with TRBD1. The germline V gene has CDR1 SGHTA and CDR2 FQGNSA. Trimming removed 5 bases from V and 1 base from J; junction bases left unmatched: 3. The CDR3 sequence is 14 residues long. As DNA, the CDR3 is TGTGCCAGCAGCAGAGGGACAGGCACAGATACGCAGTATTTT. It is translated as CASSRGTGTDTQYF.

The sample holds a few counts of this clone. The chain couples TRBV5-1 to TRBJ2-3; TRBD2 aligns across 16 bases. The J segment lost 5 bases and the V segment lost 3 bases, leaving 6 bases of the junction unmatched. This CDR3 comprises 17 residues. Looked up from germline, CDR1 is SGHRS and CDR2 is YFSETQ. This CDR3 is CASSWGTSGRAKDTQYF. The CDR3 coding sequence is TGCGCCAGCAGCTGGGGGACTAGCGGGAGGGCCAAAGATACGCAGTATTTT.

The chain recombines TRBV7-2 with TRBJ1-5, with a possible D match to TRBD1 (6 bases). The CDR3 consists of 15 residues. Germline V gives CDR1 SGHTA, CDR2 FQGNSA. Trimming left V 2 bases short and J 6 bases short, with 14 bases between. CDR3 region: CASSLSGQSGQPQHF. CDR3 DNA: TGTGCCAGCAGCTTATCCGGACAGTCCGGTCAGCCCCAGCATTTT.

The rearrangement joins TRBV5-4 to TRBJ2-5; TRBD2 might be the D (5 bases). Trimming cost V 3 bases and J 2 bases, with 11 bases left between them. This CDR3 has 14 residues. The germline V gene encodes CDR1 SGHNT and CDR2 YYREEE (reference sequence). CDR3 region: CASSSPSGQETQYF. CDR3 bases: TGTGCCAGCAGCTCCCCCAGCGGTCAAGAGACCCAGTACTTC.

The chain recombines TRBV27 with TRBJ1-1; 10 bases fit TRBD1. Germline V CDR1 and CDR2: MNHEY, SMNVEV (reference sequence). The CDR3 length is 17 residues. Trimming took 4 bases from V and 5 from J; bases not matched to a gene: 13. The CDR3 nucleotides read TGTGCCAGCAGTTCATCTACCGGGACAGGGGTAGGGACTGAAGCTTTCTTT. This gives the protein CASSSSTGTGVGTEAFF.

This chain uses TRBV6-6 with TRBJ1-2, with D possibly TRBD1 on 5 matching bases. The V gene lost 4 bases and the J gene lost 6 bases, with 12 bases spanning the gap. CDR1 and CDR2 from the germline V gene are MNHNY and SVGAGI (reference sequence). There are 13 residues in the CDR3. CDR3 residues: CASSFQSGNGYTF. The CDR3 nucleotides are TGTGCCAGCAGTTTTCAATCAGGGAATGGCTACACCTTC.

The V call is TRBV19, the J call TRBJ1-3; D call uncertain. The CDR3 has 14 residues. Germline-derived CDR1 and CDR2 are LNHDA and SQIVND (reference sequence). Trimming stripped 3 bases from V and 8 bases from J, with 14 bases between. CDR3 DNA: TGTGCCAGTAGTATGGGTTGGAGCGAGGACACCATATATTTT. This codes for CASSMGWSEDTIYF.

In this sample, this clone turned up a few times. The chain combines TRBV7-9 with TRBJ2-1; TRBD1 is a possible D gene (6 bases). CDR1 SEHNR and CDR2 FQNEAQ come from the germline V gene (reference sequence). The CDR3 runs 11 residues. Deletions cut 6 bases from V and 10 bases from J, with 10 bases between. CDR3 in DNA: TGTGCCAGCAGTCCCAGGGGCGAGCAGTTCTTC. It codes for CASSPRGEQFF.

This clone was seen only a few times. This chain joins TRBV6-5 and TRBJ2-1; TRBD2 is a possible D gene (5 bases). The CDR3 length is 11 residues. V was cut by 10 bases and J by 7 bases, with 11 bases left in between. CDR1 and CDR2 (germline): MNHEY, SVGAGI. CDR3 loop: CATGLLNEQFF. DNA for the CDR3: TGTGCCACAGGACTCCTTAATGAGCAGTTCTTC.

The V and J genes are TRBV5-6 and TRBJ1-5; TRBD1 aligns across 11 bases. The CDR3 spans 15 residues. J lost 7 bases, V lost 0 bases, and 3 bases had no gene match. The germline gives CDR1 SGHDT, CDR2 YYEEEE. The CDR3 reads CASSLEGTGGQPQHF. In DNA form, the CDR3 reads TGTGCCAGCAGCTTGGAGGGGACAGGGGGACAGCCCCAGCATTTT.

The chain is built from TRBV11-3 and TRBJ1-1; D is unresolved. The CDR3 runs 13 residues. Germline CDR1 SGHNT, CDR2 YENEEA. V lost 5 bases to trimming and J lost 5 bases, with 12 bases between them. In DNA, the CDR3 is TGTGCCAGCAGCCCCACCACAAGTACTGAAGCTTTCTTT. Encoded protein: CASSPTTSTEAFF. Full variable domain (rest looked up from reference TRBV11-3 and TRBJ1-1): EAGVVQSPRYKIIEKKQPVAFWCNPISGHNTLYWYLQNLGQGPELLIRYENEEAVDDSQLPKDRFSAERLKGVDSTLKIQPAELGDSAVYLCASSPTTSTEAFFGQGTRLTVV.

J is TRBJ1-2 and V is TRBV7-9; D may be TRBD1 (6 bases). V gave up 6 bases and J gave up 10 bases, with 21 bases separating them. In germline, CDR1 is SEHNR, CDR2 FQNEAQ (reference sequence). CDR3 length: 14 residues. CDR3 nucleotide sequence: TGTGCCAGCAGGGGGCCAGGGGTGGTAGATGACTACACCTTC. It encodes CASRGPGVVDDYTF.